This T cell receptor (beta chain) was obtained from a study of STAT5B mutations in CD4+ large granular lymphocyte leukemia. The overall study: Healthy donors showed HLA-associated enrichment of the CDR3 'QG' motif.

This was a survey-level run. Assay: immunoSEQ multiplex PCR; the TCRdb copy retains only in-frame clones and omits some. The sample holds fewer than 40,000 clones, around 71% seen once. The CDR3 runs 19 residues. The germline CDR1 and CDR2 sequences are MNHGY and SVAAGI. Trimming cost V 2 bases and J 0 bases; bases outside gene matches: 10. This clone appeared once. J is TRBJ2-1 and V is TRBV6-9; the match to TRBD2 covers 10 bases. The sequence derives from a human donor in good health. The specimen sequenced was CD4+ T cells from blood buffy coats. The CDR3 DNA is TGTGCCAGCAGTTATGGCCCTAGCGGGGGTCCTAGCTCCTACAATGAGCAGTTCTTC. Protein sequence: CASSYGPSGGPSSYNEQFF.